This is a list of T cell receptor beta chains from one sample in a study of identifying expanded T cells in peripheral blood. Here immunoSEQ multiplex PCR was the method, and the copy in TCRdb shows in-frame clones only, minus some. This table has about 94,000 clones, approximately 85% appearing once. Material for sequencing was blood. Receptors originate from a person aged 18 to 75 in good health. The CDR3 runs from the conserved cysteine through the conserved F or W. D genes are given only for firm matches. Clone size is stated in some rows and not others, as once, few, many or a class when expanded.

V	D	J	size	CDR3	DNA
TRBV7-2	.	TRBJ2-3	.	CASSLGTSLWADTQYF	TGTGCCAGCAGCTTAGGAACTAGCCTTTGGGCAGATACGCAGTATTTT
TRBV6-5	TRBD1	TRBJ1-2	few	CASRQGQYGYTF	TGTGCCAGCAGGCAGGGACAGTATGGCTACACCTTC
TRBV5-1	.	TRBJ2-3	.	CASSWTTGSDTQYF	TGCGCCAGCAGCTGGACGACAGGTTCAGATACGCAGTATTTT
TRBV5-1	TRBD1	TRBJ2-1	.	CASSRTGRNDEQFF	TGCGCCAGCAGCCGGACAGGTCGAAACGATGAGCAGTTCTTC
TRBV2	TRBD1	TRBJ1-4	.	CATGQGINEKLFF	TGTGCCACCGGACAGGGCATTAATGAAAAACTGTTTTTT
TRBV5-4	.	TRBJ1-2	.	CASSPEVGQGYGYTF	TGTGCCAGCAGCCCGGAGGTCGGACAAGGGTATGGCTACACCTTC
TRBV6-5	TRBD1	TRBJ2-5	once	CASSLTGGLETQYF	TGTGCCAGCAGTCTGACAGGGGGCCTGGAGACCCAGTACTTC
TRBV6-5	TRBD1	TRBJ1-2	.	CASRTGTGGLYGYTF	TGTGCCAGCAGAACCGGGACAGGGGGCCTCTATGGCTACACCTTC
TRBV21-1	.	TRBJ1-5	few	CASTPRQGAIDSNQPQHF	TGTGCCAGCACCCCTCGACAGGGCGCCATCGATAGCAATCAGCCCCAGCATTTT
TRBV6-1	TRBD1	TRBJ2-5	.	CASSLQGVVETQYF	TGTGCCAGCAGCCTTCAGGGGGTGGTTGAGACCCAGTACTTC
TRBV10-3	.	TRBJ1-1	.	CATHDPGGAEAFF	TGTGCCACTCACGATCCGGGGGGGGCTGAAGCTTTCTTT
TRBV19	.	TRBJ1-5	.	CASSIPSNQPQHF	TGTGCCAGTAGTATCCCGAGCAATCAGCCCCAGCATTTT
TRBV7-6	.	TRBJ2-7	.	CASSLGLVSEQYF	TGTGCCAGCAGCTTAGGCCTAGTATCCGAGCAGTACTTC
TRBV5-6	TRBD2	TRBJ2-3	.	CASSLGGLAGFSTDTQYF	TGTGCCAGCAGCTTGGGGGGACTAGCGGGATTTAGCACAGATACGCAGTATTTT
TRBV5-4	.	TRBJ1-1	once	CASRHQWTMNTEAFF	TGTGCCAGCAGACACCAATGGACAATGAACACTGAAGCTTTCTTT
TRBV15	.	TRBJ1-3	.	CATSRDIYSGNTIYF	TGTGCCACCAGCAGAGACATCTACTCTGGAAACACCATATATTTT
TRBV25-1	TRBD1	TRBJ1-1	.	CASSHRGQEGSTEAFF	TGTGCCAGCAGCCACAGGGGTCAAGAAGGGAGTACTGAAGCTTTCTTT
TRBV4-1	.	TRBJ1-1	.	CASRGYGTEAFF	TGCGCCAGCAGGGGATATGGCACTGAAGCTTTCTTT
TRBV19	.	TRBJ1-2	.	CASSIGQGDLGLVYGYTF	TGTGCCAGTAGTATTGGGCAGGGTGACCTGGGGCTCGTCTATGGCTACACCTTC
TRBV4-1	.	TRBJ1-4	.	CASSLIGPGPNEKLFF	TGCGCCAGCAGCCTGATAGGGCCAGGTCCTAATGAAAAACTGTTTTTT
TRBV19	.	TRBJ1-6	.	CASRGLMSSYNSPLHF	TGTGCCAGTAGAGGGTTAATGAGCTCCTATAATTCACCCCTCCACTTT
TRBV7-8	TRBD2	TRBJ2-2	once	CASSLRTTSGTNTGELFF	TGTGCCAGCAGCCTCCGAACGACTAGCGGAACGAACACCGGGGAGCTGTTTTTT
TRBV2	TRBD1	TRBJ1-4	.	CASSTRGHEEKLFF	TGTGCCAGCAGTACCAGGGGGCACGAGGAAAAACTGTTTTTT
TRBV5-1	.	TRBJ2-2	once	CASSLRQRGGNTGELFF	TGCGCCAGCAGCTTGAGGCAGCGTGGTGGGAACACCGGGGAGCTGTTTTTT
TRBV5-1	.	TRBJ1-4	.	CASSLEGQTEKLFF	TGCGCCAGCAGCTTGGAAGGGCAGACTGAAAAACTGTTTTTT
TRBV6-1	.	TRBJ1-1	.	CASRLQQEVNTEAFF	TGTGCCAGCAGACTCCAACAGGAGGTCAACACTGAAGCTTTCTTT
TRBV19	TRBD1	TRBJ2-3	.	CASSIEGTGGVDTQYF	TGTGCCAGTAGTATAGAGGGGACAGGGGGCGTAGATACGCAGTATTTT
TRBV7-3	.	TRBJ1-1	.	CASSLQPGEQAFF	TGTGCCAGCAGCCTCCAACCCGGGGAGCAGGCTTTCTTT
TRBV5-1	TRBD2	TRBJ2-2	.	CASSSRPGLAVNTGELFF	TGCGCCAGCAGCTCTCGACCGGGACTAGCGGTGAACACCGGGGAGCTGTTTTTT